Listed below are T cell receptor beta chains from one sample, sequenced in a study of OX40 agonist ivuxolimab in advanced cancers. The repertoire was sequenced with immunoSEQ multiplex PCR; TCRdb's copy has only in-frame clones and lacks some. Of 90,000 to 100,000 clones listed, 91% are singletons. Sequences were derived from CD4+ or CD8+ T cells sorted from blood, sampled in a trial of the OX40 agonist ivuxolimab. The receptor source for this set is an adult with an advanced solid tumor such as melanoma, head and neck, liver or kidney cancer. CDR3s include the opening cysteine and the closing phenylalanine or tryptophan. Fields, in order: CDR3 length, D gene, V gene, clone size, J gene, CDR3 protein, CDR3 DNA. The D gene is left open where the match is weak. Clone sizes are given selectively: once, few, many, or a class where the clone is expanded.

>15|NA|TRBV18|NA|TRBJ2-5
CASSPPARGMETQYF
TGTGCCAGCTCACCACCAGCACGAGGCATGGAGACCCAGTACTTC
>15|TRBD2|TRBV2|NA|TRBJ2-3
CASLMSGTSTDTQYF
TGTGCCAGCCTCATGAGCGGGACTAGCACAGATACGCAGTATTTT
>16|TRBD2|TRBV11-2|NA|TRBJ2-3
CASRFPGRGDTDTQYF
TGTGCCAGCAGATTCCCCGGGAGGGGAGACACAGATACGCAGTATTTT
>13|NA|TRBV29-1|NA|TRBJ2-5
CSGTDRIQETQYF
TGCAGCGGAACCGACAGGATCCAAGAGACCCAGTACTTC
>14|NA|TRBV5-1|NA|TRBJ1-2
CASSLGQGSYGYTF
TGCGCCAGCAGCTTGGGGCAGGGGTCCTATGGCTACACCTTC
>12|TRBD2|TRBV11-2|once|TRBJ2-5
CASSKAGGAQYF
TGTGCCAGCAGCAAAGCCGGGGGGGCCCAGTACTTC
>14|NA|TRBV10-3|NA|TRBJ1-5
CAISESGINQPQHF
TGTGCCATCAGTGAGTCCGGGATAAATCAGCCCCAGCATTTT
>14|NA|TRBV7-2|NA|TRBJ2-3
CASSLVRGQDTQYF
TGTGCCAGCAGCTTAGTTAGGGGACAAGATACGCAGTATTTT
>12|NA|TRBV5-1|once|TRBJ2-7
CASSLGGYEQYF
TGCGCCAGCAGCTTGGGGGGTTACGAGCAGTACTTC
>11|NA|TRBV28|NA|TRBJ2-7
CASSLEAAVYF
TGTGCCAGCAGTTTAGAGGCCGCGGTGTACTTC
>14|NA|TRBV14|NA|TRBJ2-5
CASSQGGDTETQYF
TGTGCCAGCAGCCAAGGTGGGGATACAGAGACCCAGTACTTC
>12|NA|TRBV9|once|TRBJ1-3
CASSVSERTLYF
TGTGCCAGCAGCGTATCGGAACGGACCCTTTATTTT
>16|NA|TRBV7-9|NA|TRBJ1-1
CASSLATPGVGAEAFF
TGTGCCAGCAGCTTAGCTACCCCTGGGGTCGGGGCTGAAGCTTTCTTT
>13|NA|TRBV7-9|few|TRBJ2-7
CASSFADSSEQYF
TGTGCCAGCAGCTTCGCTGACAGTTCTGAGCAGTACTTC
>18|TRBD1|TRBV7-2|NA|TRBJ1-5
CASSHTGGSGMSNQPQHF
TGTGCCAGCAGCCATACAGGGGGCTCGGGTATGAGCAATCAGCCCCAGCATTTT
>12|NA|TRBV30|NA|TRBJ1-1
CAWRGVNTEAFF
TGTGCCTGGAGGGGCGTGAACACTGAAGCTTTCTTT